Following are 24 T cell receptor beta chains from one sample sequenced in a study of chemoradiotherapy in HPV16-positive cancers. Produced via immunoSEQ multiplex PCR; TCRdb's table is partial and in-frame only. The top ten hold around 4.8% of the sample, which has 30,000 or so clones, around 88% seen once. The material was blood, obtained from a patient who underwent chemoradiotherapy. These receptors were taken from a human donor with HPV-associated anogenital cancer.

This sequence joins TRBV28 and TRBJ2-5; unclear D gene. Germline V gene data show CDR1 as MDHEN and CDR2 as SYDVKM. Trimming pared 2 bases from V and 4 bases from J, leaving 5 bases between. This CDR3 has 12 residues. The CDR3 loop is CASSLLGETQYF. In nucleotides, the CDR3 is TGTGCCAGCAGTTTACTGGGAGAGACCCAGTACTTC.

CDR3 sequence: CASSYSPRATEAFF. The DNA for the CDR3 is TGTGCCAGCAGTTATTCCCCTCGGGCAACTGAAGCTTTCTTT. This chain uses TRBV6-5 with TRBJ1-1; unclear D gene. The V gene's germline CDR1 is MNHEY and CDR2 SVGAGI. V was pared by 3 bases and J by 5 bases, with 13 bases between. The CDR3 covers 14 residues.

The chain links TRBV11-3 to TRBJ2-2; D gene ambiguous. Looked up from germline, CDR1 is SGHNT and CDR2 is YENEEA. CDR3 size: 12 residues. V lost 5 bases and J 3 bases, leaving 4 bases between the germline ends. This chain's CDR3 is CASSAHTGELFF. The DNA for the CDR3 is TGTGCCAGCAGCGCCCACACCGGGGAGCTGTTTTTT. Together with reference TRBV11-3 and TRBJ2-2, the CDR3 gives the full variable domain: EAGVVQSPRYKIIEKKQPVAFWCNPISGHNTLYWYLQNLGQGPELLIRYENEEAVDDSQLPKDRFSAERLKGVDSTLKIQPAELGDSAVYLCASSAHTGELFFGEGSRLTVL.

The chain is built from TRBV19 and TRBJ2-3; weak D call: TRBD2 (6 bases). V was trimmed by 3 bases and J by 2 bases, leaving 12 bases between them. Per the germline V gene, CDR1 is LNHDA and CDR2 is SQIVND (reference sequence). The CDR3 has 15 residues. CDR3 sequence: CASSMAPSATDTQYF. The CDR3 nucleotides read TGTGCCAGTAGTATGGCCCCTAGCGCCACAGATACGCAGTATTTT.

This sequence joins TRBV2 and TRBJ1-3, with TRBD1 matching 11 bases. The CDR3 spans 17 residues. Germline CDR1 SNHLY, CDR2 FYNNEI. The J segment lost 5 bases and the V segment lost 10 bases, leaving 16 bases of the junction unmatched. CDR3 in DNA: TGTGCCACCCCGAATGCTGGACAGGGGGCGAATAGAAACACCATATATTTT. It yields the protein CATPNAGQGANRNTIYF.

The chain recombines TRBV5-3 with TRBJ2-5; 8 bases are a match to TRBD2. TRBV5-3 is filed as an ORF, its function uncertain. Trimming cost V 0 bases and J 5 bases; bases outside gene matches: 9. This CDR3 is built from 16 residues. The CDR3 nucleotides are TGTGCCAGAAGCTTGGTTGAGGGAGAGCGGGAGGAGACCCAGTACTTC. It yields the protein CARSLVEGEREETQYF.

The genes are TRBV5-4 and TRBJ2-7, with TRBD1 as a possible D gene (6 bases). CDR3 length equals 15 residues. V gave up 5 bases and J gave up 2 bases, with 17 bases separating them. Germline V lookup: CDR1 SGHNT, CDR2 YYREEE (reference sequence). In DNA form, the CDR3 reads TGTGCCAGCAGTACGGGGACACTGTCTACCTACGAGCAGTACTTC. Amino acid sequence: CASSTGTLSTYEQYF.

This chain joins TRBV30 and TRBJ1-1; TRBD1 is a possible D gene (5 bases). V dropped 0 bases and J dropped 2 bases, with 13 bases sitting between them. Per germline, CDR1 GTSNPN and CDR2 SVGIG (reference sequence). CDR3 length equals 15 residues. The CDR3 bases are TGTGCCTGGAGTGTTCTAGACAGCTTAAACACTGAAGCTTTCTTT. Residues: CAWSVLDSLNTEAFF.

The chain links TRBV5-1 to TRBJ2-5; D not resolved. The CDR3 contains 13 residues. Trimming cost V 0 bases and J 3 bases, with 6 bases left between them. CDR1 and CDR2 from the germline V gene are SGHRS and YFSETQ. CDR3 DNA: TGCGCCAGCAGCTTGGAACGGAAAGAGACCCAGTACTTC. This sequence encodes CASSLERKETQYF.

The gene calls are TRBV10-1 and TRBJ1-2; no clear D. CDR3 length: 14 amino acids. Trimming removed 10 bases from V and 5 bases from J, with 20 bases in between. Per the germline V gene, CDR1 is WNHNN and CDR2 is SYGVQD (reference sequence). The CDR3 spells CANPGFLADYGYTF. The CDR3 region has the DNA TGCGCCAACCCGGGGTTCTTGGCTGATTATGGCTACACCTTC.

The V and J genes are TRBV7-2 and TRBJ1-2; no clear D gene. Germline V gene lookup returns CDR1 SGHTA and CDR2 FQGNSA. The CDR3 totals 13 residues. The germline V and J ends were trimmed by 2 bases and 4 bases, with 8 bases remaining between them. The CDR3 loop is CASSLWFGYGYTF. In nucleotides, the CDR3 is TGTGCCAGCAGCTTATGGTTCGGCTATGGCTACACCTTC.

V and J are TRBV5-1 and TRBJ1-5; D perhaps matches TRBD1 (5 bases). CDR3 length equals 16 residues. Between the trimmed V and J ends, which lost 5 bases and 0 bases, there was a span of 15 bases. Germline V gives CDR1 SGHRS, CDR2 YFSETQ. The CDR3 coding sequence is TGCGCCAGCAGTCGGGACGGACCCTATAGCAATCAGCCCCAGCATTTT. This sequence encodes CASSRDGPYSNQPQHF.

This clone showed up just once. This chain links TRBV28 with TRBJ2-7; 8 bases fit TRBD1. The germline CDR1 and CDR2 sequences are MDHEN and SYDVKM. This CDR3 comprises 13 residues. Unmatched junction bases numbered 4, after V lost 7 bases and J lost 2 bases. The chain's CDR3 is CASNRDRTYEQYF. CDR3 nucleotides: TGTGCCAGCAATCGGGACAGGACCTACGAGCAGTACTTC.

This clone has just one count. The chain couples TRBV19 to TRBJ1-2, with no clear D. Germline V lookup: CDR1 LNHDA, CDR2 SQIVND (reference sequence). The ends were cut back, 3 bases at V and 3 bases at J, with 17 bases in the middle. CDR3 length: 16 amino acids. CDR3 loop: CASSIVDTASHYGYTF. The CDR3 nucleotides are TGTGCCAGTAGTATCGTCGACACAGCCTCCCACTATGGCTACACCTTC.

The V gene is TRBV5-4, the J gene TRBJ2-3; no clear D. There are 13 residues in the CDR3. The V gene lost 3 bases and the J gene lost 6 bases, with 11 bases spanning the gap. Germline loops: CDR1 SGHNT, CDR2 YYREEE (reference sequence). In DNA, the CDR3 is TGTGCCAGCAGCTGGGGTGGGCAGGATACGCAGTATTTT. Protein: CASSWGGQDTQYF.

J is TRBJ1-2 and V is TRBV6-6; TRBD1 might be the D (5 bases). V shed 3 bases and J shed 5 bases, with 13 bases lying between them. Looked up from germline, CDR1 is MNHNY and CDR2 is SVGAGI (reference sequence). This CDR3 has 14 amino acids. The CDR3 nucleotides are TGTGCCAGCAGTTATACCAGGGAAGGGTATGGCTACACCTTC. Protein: CASSYTREGYGYTF.

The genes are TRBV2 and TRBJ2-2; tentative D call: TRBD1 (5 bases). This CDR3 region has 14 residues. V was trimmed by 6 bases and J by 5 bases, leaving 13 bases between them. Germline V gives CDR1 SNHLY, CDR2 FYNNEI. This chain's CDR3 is CASSPQGWTGELFF. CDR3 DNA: TGTGCCAGCAGCCCCCAGGGCTGGACCGGGGAGCTGTTTTTT.

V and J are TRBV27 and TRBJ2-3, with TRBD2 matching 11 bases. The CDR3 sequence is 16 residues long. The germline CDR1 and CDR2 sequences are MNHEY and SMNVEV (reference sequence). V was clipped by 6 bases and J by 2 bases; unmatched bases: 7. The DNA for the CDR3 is TGTGCCAGCAGCCCTACTAGCGGGGGTTACACAGATACGCAGTATTTT. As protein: CASSPTSGGYTDTQYF.

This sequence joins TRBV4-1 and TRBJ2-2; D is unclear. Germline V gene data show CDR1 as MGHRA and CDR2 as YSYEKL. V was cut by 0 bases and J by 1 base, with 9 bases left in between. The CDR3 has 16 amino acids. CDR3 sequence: CASSQEFVGNTGELFF. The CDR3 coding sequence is TGCGCCAGCAGCCAAGAATTCGTTGGGAACACCGGGGAGCTGTTTTTT.

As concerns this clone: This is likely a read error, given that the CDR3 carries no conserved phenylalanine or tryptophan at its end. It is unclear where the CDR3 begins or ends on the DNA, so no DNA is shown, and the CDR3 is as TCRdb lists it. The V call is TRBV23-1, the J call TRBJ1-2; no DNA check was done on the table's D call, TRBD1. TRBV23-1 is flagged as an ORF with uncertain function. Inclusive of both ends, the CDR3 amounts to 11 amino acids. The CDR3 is CASPPGTGLPL.

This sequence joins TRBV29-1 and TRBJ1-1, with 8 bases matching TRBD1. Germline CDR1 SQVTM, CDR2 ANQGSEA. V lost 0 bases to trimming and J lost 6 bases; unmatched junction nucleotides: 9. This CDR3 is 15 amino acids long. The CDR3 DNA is TGCAGCGTTGAAGATCAGGGGGCAATGGTCCCTGAAGCTTTCTTT. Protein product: CSVEDQGAMVPEAFF. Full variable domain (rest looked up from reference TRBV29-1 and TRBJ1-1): SAVISQKPSRDICQRGTSLTIQCQVDSQVTMMFWYRQQPGQSLTLIATANQGSEATYESGFVIDKFPISRPNLTFSTLTVSNMSPEDSSIYLCSVEDQGAMVPEAFFGQGTRLTVV.

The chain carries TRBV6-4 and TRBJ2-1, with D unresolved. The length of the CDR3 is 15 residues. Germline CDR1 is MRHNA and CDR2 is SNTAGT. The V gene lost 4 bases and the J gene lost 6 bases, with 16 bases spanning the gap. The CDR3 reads CASSVDFLSINEQFF. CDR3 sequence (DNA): TGTGCCAGCAGTGTCGACTTCTTGTCTATCAATGAGCAGTTCTTC.

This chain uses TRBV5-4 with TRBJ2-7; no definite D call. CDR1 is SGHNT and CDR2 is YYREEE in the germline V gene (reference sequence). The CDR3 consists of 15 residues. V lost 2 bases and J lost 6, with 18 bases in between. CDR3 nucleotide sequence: TGTGCCAGCAGCTTCGACAAGTCGAAGGTTGGCGAGCAGTACTTC. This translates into CASSFDKSKVGEQYF.

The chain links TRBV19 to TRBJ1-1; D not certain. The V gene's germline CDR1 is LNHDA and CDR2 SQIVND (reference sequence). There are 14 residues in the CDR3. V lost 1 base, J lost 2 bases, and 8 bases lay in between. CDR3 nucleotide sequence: TGTGCCAGTAGTATAGCCGGACCTAACACTGAAGCTTTCTTT. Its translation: CASSIAGPNTEAFF.